This note documents a single T cell receptor (beta chain) sequence. The CDR3 consists of 14 residues. Germline trimming cut 7 bases from V and 6 bases from J; bases unmatched to any gene: 7. The germline V gene has CDR1 SNHLY and CDR2 FYNNEI. The data were taken from a study of chemoradiotherapy in HPV16-positive cancers. Across the whole study: A couple of HPV16-positive patients' cells yielded candidate HPV-specific clones and common motifs.

The data were produced by immunoSEQ multiplex PCR, yet TCRdb's version contains in-frame clones alone and is incomplete. The sample has 9,500 to 15,000 clones; 88% are singletons. This chain links TRBV2 with TRBJ2-3; 10 bases map to TRBD2. This specimen was blood, taken from a patient who underwent chemoradiotherapy. The TCR comes from a human donor with HPV-associated anogenital cancer. DNA of the CDR3: TGTGCCAGCAAAAGTCTAGCGGGGGCCGATACGCAGTATTTT. Amino acid sequence: CASKSLAGADTQYF.